The 26 T cell receptor beta chains reported below all come from one sample, sequenced in a study of T cells in Graves' hyperthyroidism and ophthalmopathy. RNA transcripts were the template for amplifying TCR beta CDR3 regions. First-round RT-PCR with HTBI primers amplified the TCR CDR3 region. Each CDR3 protein gets one entry after TCRdb re-called the multiplex PCR reads with MiXCR. The sample consists of over 650,000 distinct CDR3 sequences, over 15% of them appearing once. The sequencing sample was made of blood. The receptors were sampled from a man between 18 and 35 years old with Graves' hyperthyroidism.

This clonotype appeared many times. The rearrangement uses TRBV15 and TRBJ2-7; unclear D gene. In germline, CDR1 is LNHNV, CDR2 YYDKDF (reference sequence). The CDR3 is 15 amino acids. V was clipped by 0 bases and J by 1 base, with 10 bases between them. The CDR3 here is CATSRDPLESYEQYF. As DNA, the CDR3 is TGTGCCACCAGCAGAGATCCGCTGGAATCCTACGAGCAGTACTTC. Based on the CDR3 plus reference TRBV15 and TRBJ2-7, the full variable domain is DAMVIQNPRYQVTQFGKPVTLSCSQTLNHNVMYWYQQKSSQAPKLLFHYYDKDFNNEADTPDNFQSRRPNTSFCFLDIRSPGLGDTAMYLCATSRDPLESYEQYFGPGTRLTVT.

The table lists this clonotype with many counts. The chain links TRBV28 to TRBJ2-5, with D possibly being TRBD2 (6 bases). The CDR3 length is 15 residues. CDR1 MDHEN and CDR2 SYDVKM come from the germline V gene. V dropped 3 bases and J dropped 4 bases, with 15 bases sitting between them. CDR3 residues: CASSFDAVGGETQYF. The CDR3 coding sequence is TGTGCCAGCAGTTTCGATGCGGTGGGGGGAGAGACCCAGTACTTC.

This clonotype came up many times. The genes are TRBV28 and TRBJ1-4; tentatively, D is TRBD1 (5 bases). Germline V gives CDR1 MDHEN, CDR2 SYDVKM. The CDR3 runs to 13 residues. V lost 4 bases, J lost 12 bases, and 15 bases lay in between. The CDR3 bases are TGTGCCAGCAGTTCGGGACGGACCGAAGAACTGTTTTTT. Residues: CASSSGRTEELFF.

The chain recombines TRBV24-1 with TRBJ2-7; 11 bases are a match to TRBD2. The germline CDR1 and CDR2 sequences are KGHDR and SFDVKD. Trimming removed 7 bases from V and 7 bases from J; junction bases left unmatched: 8. The CDR3 spans 14 residues. The CDR3, as DNA: TGTGCCACCAGCCAGACTAGCGGGATTGGGGAGCAGTACTTC. It encodes CATSQTSGIGEQYF.

This clonotype was seen a few times. The chain joins TRBV18 to TRBJ2-7; possible D gene TRBD1, 6 bases. The CDR3 covers 14 residues. Germline V lookup: CDR1 KGHSH, CDR2 LQKENI. The V gene lost 2 bases and the J gene lost 3 bases, with 11 bases spanning the gap. DNA of the CDR3: TGTGCCAGCTCACCAAACCAGGACAGCTACGAGCAGTACTTC. It is translated as CASSPNQDSYEQYF.

This clonotype appeared a few times. The chain employs TRBV7-9 and TRBJ2-4, with D possibly being TRBD1 or TRBD2 (7 bases each). This CDR3 spans 16 amino acids. From germline, CDR1 is SEHNR and CDR2 FQNEAQ (reference sequence). The V end was cut by 5 bases, the J end by 3 bases, with 17 bases between. This CDR3 reads CASSPSQGGGKNIQYF. In DNA, the CDR3 is TGTGCCAGCAGCCCATCGCAGGGGGGGGGCAAAAACATTCAGTACTTC.

This clonotype has more than one count but fewer than ten. The chain couples TRBV12-3 or TRBV12-4 to TRBJ2-7; D perhaps matches TRBD2 (6 bases). This CDR3 has 12 amino acids. V lost 5 bases and J lost 5, with 10 bases in between. The CDR3 region is CASSKGGDEQYF. In nucleotides, the CDR3 is TGTGCCAGCAGTAAGGGCGGGGACGAGCAGTACTTC.

This clonotype was observed at least ten times. This rearrangement joins TRBV11-3 to TRBJ2-1; maybe TRBD2 (6 bases). Germline CDR1 reads SGHNT; CDR2 reads YENEEA. The CDR3 sequence is 15 residues long. Trimming shortened V by 6 bases and J by 2 bases, and 14 bases separated the two germline ends. CDR3 nucleotide sequence: TGTGCCAGCAGTCTTGGAGGGGTAACCTACAATGAGCAGTTCTTC. This translates into CASSLGGVTYNEQFF.

This clonotype was recorded at least ten times. The rearrangement joins TRBV28 to TRBJ2-3; D remains unclear. CDR1 and CDR2 (germline): MDHEN, SYDVKM. V gave up 5 bases and J gave up 2 bases, with 14 bases separating them. This CDR3 spans 15 amino acids. In nucleotides, the CDR3 is TGTGCCAGCAGTACAATCCCTCTCCTCACAGATACGCAGTATTTT. Translated, it gives CASSTIPLLTDTQYF.

This clonotype was found many times. V is TRBV12-3 or TRBV12-4 and J is TRBJ1-1, with a possible D match to TRBD1 (5 bases). This CDR3 comprises 14 residues. Trimming shortened V by 10 bases and J by 2 bases, and 17 bases separated the two germline ends. CDR3 residues: CATRSGTANTEAFF. The CDR3 nucleotides read TGTGCCACCAGAAGCGGGACGGCAAACACTGAAGCTTTCTTT.

This clonotype has only a few counts. The V and J genes are TRBV5-1 and TRBJ2-7; TRBD2 matches 9 bases. Germline V gene sequence: CDR1 SGHRS, CDR2 YFSETQ. The CDR3 loop spans 15 amino acids. The J segment lost 2 bases and the V segment lost 4 bases, leaving 7 bases of the junction unmatched. CDR3 loop: CASSQLASGTYEQYF. The DNA of the CDR3 is TGCGCCAGCAGCCAATTGGCTAGCGGGACCTACGAGCAGTACTTC.

V and J are TRBV19 and TRBJ1-3, with D perhaps matching TRBD1 (5 bases). There are 14 residues in the CDR3. Deletions cut 3 bases from V and 4 bases from J, with 10 bases between. CDR1 LNHDA and CDR2 SQIVND come from the germline V gene (reference sequence). The CDR3 nucleotides are TGTGCCAGTAGTATCAGACAGCTCGGAAACACCATATATTTT. It codes for CASSIRQLGNTIYF. Drawing the rest from reference TRBV19 and TRBJ1-3, the complete variable domain is DGGITQSPKYLFRKEGQNVTLSCEQNLNHDAMYWYRQDPGQGLRLIYYSQIVNDFQKGDIAEGYSVSREKKESFPLTVTSAQKNPTAFYLCASSIRQLGNTIYFGEGSWLTVV.

This clonotype was observed at least ten times. CDR3 residues: CASSSSTSGKSNEQFF. CDR3 in DNA: TGTGCCAGCAGTTCATCGACTAGCGGGAAATCTAATGAGCAGTTCTTC. The J gene is TRBJ2-1, the V gene TRBV12-3 or TRBV12-4, with TRBD2 identical over 11 bases. V lost 4 bases to trimming and J lost 7 bases; unmatched junction nucleotides: 9. The CDR3 consists of 16 residues.

V gene TRBV10-1 combines with J gene TRBJ1-1; D call uncertain. CDR1 and CDR2 (germline): WNHNN, SYGVQD (reference sequence). Trimming stripped 7 bases from V and 0 bases from J, with 9 bases between. The CDR3 is made up of 13 amino acids. CDR3 sequence (DNA): TGCGCCAGCAAACAGAGTTTGAACACTGAAGCTTTCTTT. Translated, it gives CASKQSLNTEAFF.

This clonotype was picked up many times. CDR3 region: CAISESTSLEQYF. The CDR3 DNA reads TGTGCCATCAGTGAGTCGACATCTCTCGAGCAGTACTTC. The chain is built from TRBV10-3 and TRBJ2-7; D is unresolved. Germline-derived CDR1 and CDR2 are ENHRY and SYGVKD. The CDR3 spans 13 residues. Trimming shortened V by 0 bases and J by 6 bases, and 9 bases separated the two germline ends.

In its sample, this clonotype was seen many times. The V gene is TRBV30, the J gene TRBJ2-7; 10 nucleotides align to TRBD1. The CDR3 spans 13 residues. The V segment lost 3 bases and the J segment 5 bases; nucleotides outside the gene matches: 4. Germline-derived CDR1 and CDR2 are GTSNPN and SVGIG (reference sequence). The CDR3 sequence is CAWRRTGGNEQYF. The CDR3 region has the DNA TGTGCCTGGAGGCGGACAGGGGGTAACGAGCAGTACTTC.

This clonotype was seen repeatedly, ten times or more. The CDR3 bases are TGTGCCAGCAGCCCCGCCCCGGGGGAGACCCAGTACTTC. Protein sequence: CASSPAPGETQYF. The V gene is TRBV7-2, the J gene TRBJ2-5; the D gene is possibly TRBD2 (5 bases). CDR3 length: 13 residues. Germline V gives CDR1 SGHTA, CDR2 FQGNSA. Trimming took 5 bases from V and 5 from J, leaving 12 bases between them.

This clonotype appeared many times. This chain uses TRBV7-6 with TRBJ2-7; 10 bases are shared with TRBD2. Germline CDR1 SGHVS, CDR2 FNYEAQ. V trimming: 5 bases; J trimming: 1 base; junction bases outside the gene matches: 8. This CDR3 spans 16 amino acids. The CDR3 sequence is CASSPTTSGLSYEQYF. The CDR3 DNA follows: TGTGCCAGCAGCCCTACGACTAGCGGGCTATCCTACGAGCAGTACTTC.

This clonotype has a handful of counts. V and J are TRBV6-2 or TRBV6-3 and TRBJ1-1, with 10 positions matching TRBD1. Germline CDR1 and CDR2: MNHEY and SVGEGT. The CDR3 runs 16 residues. V shed 6 bases and J 4 bases; nucleotides not matched to a gene: 11. CDR3 DNA: TGTGCCAGCAGCCAAGACAGGGGGCCCGAGGCCACTGAAGCTTTCTTT. It yields the protein CASSQDRGPEATEAFF.

Ten or more counts support this clonotype. This chain uses TRBV5-1 with TRBJ2-1; perhaps TRBD1 as D (6 bases). CDR1 and CDR2 from the germline V gene are SGHRS and YFSETQ. The CDR3 has 14 amino acids. V was trimmed by 3 bases and J by 0 bases, leaving 7 bases between them. This CDR3 is CASSSGDSYNEQFF. CDR3 coding DNA: TGCGCCAGCAGCTCAGGGGACTCCTACAATGAGCAGTTCTTC.

The V call is TRBV2, the J call TRBJ1-2, with D possibly being TRBD1 (6 bases). Germline V gene data show CDR1 as SNHLY and CDR2 as FYNNEI. V lost 6 bases and J 5 bases, leaving 13 bases between the germline ends. This CDR3 region has 13 residues. The CDR3 region has the DNA TGTGCCAGCAGGTTGACAGGACGGTATGGCTACACCTTC. Residues: CASRLTGRYGYTF.

This clonotype was found many times. This chain links TRBV11-3 with TRBJ2-1; TRBD1 is a possible D gene (6 bases). The CDR3 sequence is 14 residues long. Trimming pared 4 bases from V and 6 bases from J, leaving 13 bases between. CDR1 is SGHNT and CDR2 is YENEEA in the germline V gene. CDR3 sequence: CASSSQTGGNEQFF. DNA of the CDR3: TGTGCCAGCAGCTCCCAGACAGGCGGCAATGAGCAGTTCTTC.

The genes are TRBV20-1 and TRBJ1-1, with D hard to call. The CDR3 spans 14 residues. Trimming cost V 1 base and J 0 bases, with 9 bases left between them. Looked up from germline, CDR1 is DFQATT and CDR2 is SNEGSKA (reference sequence). This chain's CDR3 is CSARGGDMNTEAFF. CDR3 sequence (DNA): TGCAGTGCTAGAGGGGGAGATATGAACACTGAAGCTTTCTTT.

This clonotype was counted only a few times. V is TRBV7-9 and J is TRBJ2-5, with a weak D call TRBD1 (6 bases). The CDR3 is 16 amino acids. CDR1 is SEHNR, CDR2 FQNEAQ, per germline (reference sequence). The V end lost 2 bases, the J end lost 2 bases, and 15 bases lay between the germline ends. CDR3 in amino acids: CASSLYPDSFQETQYF. The DNA for the CDR3 is TGTGCCAGCAGCTTATATCCGGACAGCTTTCAAGAGACCCAGTACTTC.

This clonotype showed up many times. The CDR3 nucleotides read TGCAGCGTTGGGGGGACTAGCGGGAATGAGCAGTTCTTC. It is translated as CSVGGTSGNEQFF. The rearrangement joins TRBV29-1 to TRBJ2-1, with TRBD2 identical over 12 bases. The CDR3 runs 13 residues. The germline gives CDR1 SQVTM, CDR2 ANQGSEA. The V and J ends lost 4 bases and 7 bases, in that order; junction bases with no gene match: 2.

This clonotype was counted a few times. Its ends do not fully match the called genes, so a read error is possible. The CDR3 is CSARWRAGLYERYF. The CDR3 DNA reads TGCAGTGCTCGGTGGAGAGCGGGGCTATACGAGCGGTACTTC. The chain combines TRBV20-1 with TRBJ2-7, with 7 bases aligning to TRBD2. Germline values: CDR1 DFQATT, CDR2 SNEGSKA (reference sequence). This CDR3 has 14 residues.